This TCR beta chain was recovered during a study of T cells in Graves' hyperthyroidism and ophthalmopathy. Looking at the study overall: Once the initial diagnosis was made, peripheral blood was obtained before any treatment. General study findings and limits: In blood, most of the thyroid clonotypes expanded above 0.001 were also present.

CDR3 length equals 14 residues. CDR1 and CDR2 (germline): LGHDT, YNNKEL (reference sequence). The V end lost 3 bases, the J end lost 7 bases, and 13 bases lay between the germline ends. This clonotype was picked up many times. Its antigen remains unidentified. From RNA transcripts, TCR beta CDR3 regions were amplified. First-round RT-PCR with HTBI primers amplified the TCR CDR3 region. Using its own MiXCR run on the multiplex PCR reads, TCRdb lists one record per CDR3 protein. The table shows hundreds of thousands of distinct CDR3 sequences, with approximately 14% occurring only once. The origin of this receptor is a woman aged 18-35 years with Graves' hyperthyroidism. The sequenced material came from blood. V gene TRBV3-1 combines with J gene TRBJ2-1; no definite D call. The CDR3 DNA follows: TGTGCCAGCAGCCAGGAGACCCCGCTAAATGAGCAGTTCTTC. Translated: CASSQETPLNEQFF.